This T cell receptor beta chain was documented in a study of shared clonotypes between healthy human individuals (dated by TCRdb to between 2020 and 2021). For context, the study as a whole: The cohort included a few men and a couple of women between 18 and 49 years of age. For each donor, CD4 naive and CD4 memory were each run on three plates, CD8 naive on two plates, and CD8 memory on one plate. The study deeply sequenced blood TCR repertoires of several healthy adults to estimate repertoire size and the extent of clonotype sharing between individuals. To increase sequencing depth and limit assay-specific biases, different laboratories used diverse techniques to prepare libraries and sequence TCR repertoires. Each donor's leukapheresis produced roughly between about 0.9 and 9.5 billion PBMCs. What the study reported, not specific to this receptor: The small number of donors limited the genetic and exposure-history diversity represented. Across four donors, approximately 4.9% of naive CD4, 3.5% of naive CD8, 2% to 2.5% of memory CD4, and about 0.4% of memory CD8 clonotypes were shared. Compared with non-shared clonotypes, clonotypes shared by all four sorted-subset donors had higher generation probabilities. Sampling was restricted to blood, and TCR repertoires in tissue are likely to differ from TCR repertoires in blood. Incomplete sequencing was indicated by rarefaction of sorted-subset datasets, despite the large sequencing depth. Pairwise subsampling indicated that sequencing depth was expected to affect the degree of clonotype sharing among donors. Naive subsets generally had larger estimated clonotype richness than memory subsets.

The cysteine opens and the phenylalanine closes a CDR3 of 14 amino acids. Only CDR3 DNA remains: 42 bases, in frame from the first base. CDR1 is given as MNHEY and CDR2 as SMNVEV, both from the germline V gene (reference sequence). V drops 7 bases and J drops 1 base, leaving 11 bases in between. CD8 naive samples were obtained by positive selection for CCR7 among CD45RO-negative cells, yielding a CD45RA+CCR7+ population from which TemRA cells were excluded. Donors were healthy HIV-negative adults with no recently reported acute infections or vaccinations. Every donor was a Caucasian adult residing in Nashville, Tennessee, USA. Blood was collected by leukapheresis, and PBMCs were isolated by Ficoll-Histopaque density gradient centrifugation and then cryopreserved in liquid nitrogen vapor phase. Analytical flow cytometry was used to check the purity and quantity of every magnetically sorted T cell population. From each sorted fraction, genomic DNA was isolated and quantified by UV absorbance on a Nanodrop 2000c.

TCR CDR3 regions were amplified from genomic DNA by multiplex PCR using the deep immunoSEQ assay. Genomic DNA extracted from each cell subset was distributed evenly over all wells of several immunoSEQ 96-well plates, and each plate served as one replicate. Each replicate PCR for sorted subsets received roughly 0.2 ug genomic DNA, equal to tens of thousands of T cell genomes. Purified libraries were quantified with a Qubit 3.0 fluorometer, sized on a Bioanalyzer 2100, and re-quantified with the KAPA Library Quantification kit. A separate single-read 150-cycle Illumina NextSeq 550 flow cell was used to sequence each immunoSEQ 96-well plate. Per the original workflow: Because the immunoSEQ output held only junctional sequences and lacked quality scores, the filtering could not match the filtering applied to full-length reads. To assign V/J genes and CDR3, sequences were annotated against IMGT germline references using PyIR, a Python wrapper for IgBLAST v1.9. Reads were filtered out if the reads had weak V/J assignments (E-value above 1e-6), no CDR3, stop codons, out-of-frame junctions, or ambiguous translated residues. A V3J clonotype was defined by an identical inferred V gene, J gene, and CDR3 amino acid sequence. The percentage overlap between two repertoires was calculated by dividing the number of shared unique clonotypes by the size of the smaller repertoire. Richness of each repertoire was evaluated using RTK rarefaction, the Chao1 estimator, and Recon v2.1 estimates of unobserved clonotypes. For all TCRbeta clonotypes obtained by the gDNA method from several donors, generation probabilities were computed with OLGA. The table comes from immuneACCESS by way of TCRdb, which keeps in-frame sequences with V and J called. Part of the clones is missing from these tables; in studies checked, under half for an unresolved V gene and the rest for unknown reasons. That table gives V, J and clone size, and the DNA gave D and trimming. Present in this sample are millions of clones, approximately 95% of which were seen just once. Of the sample, 0.85% to 1.2% is held by the ten largest clones.

As to this clone: Its specific antigen is unknown. The record has no base qualities; no much larger clone is one base away.

The chain employs TRBV27 and TRBJ1-5; no D gene can be assigned with confidence. The clonotype originates from a man aged 18 to 30 in good health. The sample taken for sequencing was naive CD8+ T cells sorted from blood. The sample's cell subset or site, from its label and the paper: CD45RA+CCR7+. The CDR3 is CASNRIGSNQPQHF. DNA sequence: TGTGCCAGCAATCGGATAGGGAGCAATCAGCCCCAGCATTTT.